The 7 T cell receptor beta chains below come from one sample, sequenced in a study of blood T cell repertoires in COVID-19. TCRdb keeps only in-frame clones here, not all; method: immunoSEQ multiplex PCR. The table lists about 280,000 clones, roughly 88% of them singletons, with just under 9.5% in the top ten. The sample was peripheral blood. Receptor source: a man between 18 and 35 years old with active or convalescent COVID-19.

The rearrangement uses TRBV30 and TRBJ2-4; 9 bases are shared with TRBD1. From germline, CDR1 is GTSNPN and CDR2 SVGIG (reference sequence). V lost 0 bases, J lost 0 bases, and 3 bases stayed unmatched. The CDR3 has 16 residues. The CDR3 nucleotides read TGTGCCTGGAGTGTCCACAGGGGGCAAGCCAAAAACATTCAGTACTTC. Translated: CAWSVHRGQAKNIQYF.

The chain joins TRBV27 to TRBJ2-7, with 9 bases that match TRBD2. J gave up 1 base and V 2 bases, and 6 bases lay outside the gene matches. Germline-derived CDR1 and CDR2 are MNHEY and SMNVEV (reference sequence). The CDR3 has 16 amino acids. CDR3 region: CASSLRRLAGSYEQYF. CDR3 bases: TGTGCCAGCAGTTTACGTCGGCTAGCGGGATCCTACGAGCAGTACTTC.

The J gene is TRBJ2-7, the V gene TRBV12-3 or TRBV12-4; D gene uncertain. V was trimmed by 4 bases and J by 11 bases, leaving 12 bases between them. The CDR3 contains 11 residues. The CDR3 loop reads CASSSGRKEYF. DNA of the CDR3: TGTGCCAGCAGTTCTGGCAGGAAGGAGTACTTC.

This clone was found a few times. The rearrangement links TRBV5-5 to TRBJ1-5, with D possibly matching TRBD1 (5 bases). Per the germline V gene, CDR1 is SGHKS and CDR2 is YYEKEE (reference sequence). The CDR3 covers 17 residues. Trimming took 0 bases from V and 5 from J, leaving 18 bases between them. This CDR3 reads CASSLDSPGPYYQPQHF. The CDR3 region has the DNA TGTGCCAGCAGCTTGGATTCGCCAGGGCCCTATTATCAGCCCCAGCATTTT.

The chain couples TRBV6-5 to TRBJ1-2, with 8 bases aligning to TRBD1. J was trimmed by 7 bases and V by 7 bases; bases with no gene match: 8. The CDR3 contains 13 residues. Looked up from germline, CDR1 is MNHEY and CDR2 is SVGAGI. The CDR3 DNA reads TGTGCCAGCACGCGGACAGGGAGGCTTGGCTACACCTTC. This encodes CASTRTGRLGYTF.

This rearrangement joins TRBV14 to TRBJ2-4; D call uncertain. CDR1 is SGHDN and CDR2 is FVKESK in the germline V gene. The CDR3 is made up of 16 amino acids. Trimming removed 1 base from V and 0 bases from J, with 10 bases in between. The CDR3: CASSQGADIAKNIQYF. For the CDR3, the DNA is TGTGCCAGCAGCCAAGGTGCGGATATAGCCAAAAACATTCAGTACTTC.

The chain recombines TRBV7-9 with TRBJ2-5, with 8 bases aligning to TRBD2. CDR1 is SEHNR, CDR2 FQNEAQ, per germline (reference sequence). CDR3 length equals 13 residues. Trimming at V came to 5 bases and at J to 10 bases, leaving 9 bases not matched to a gene. The CDR3 loop is CASSPIGRGGQYF. The CDR3 DNA is TGTGCCAGCAGCCCAATAGGACGGGGGGGCCAGTACTTC.